Reported below is one TCR beta chain. In germline, CDR1 is LNHNV, CDR2 YYDKDF (reference sequence). Trimming removed 0 bases at V and 0 bases at J, with 12 bases between. The length of the CDR3 is 16 residues. This record belongs to a study of blood T cell repertoires in COVID-19. The assay was immunoSEQ multiplex PCR, and TCRdb's table has in-frame clones only and misses some. The sample comprises fewer than 95,000 clones, under 85% of which are singletons, and around 14% rests with the top ten. The sample taken for sequencing was peripheral blood. This TCR derives from a human donor in a cohort sampled during active COVID-19. The V call is TRBV15, the J call TRBJ2-7, with no clear D. The CDR3 here is CATSRDGQPSSYEQYF. The CDR3 DNA reads as TGTGCCACCAGCAGAGATGGGCAACCGAGCTCCTACGAGCAGTACTTC. The full variable domain, in which reference TRBV15 and TRBJ2-7 provide the parts outside the CDR3, is DAMVIQNPRYQVTQFGKPVTLSCSQTLNHNVMYWYQQKSSQAPKLLFHYYDKDFNNEADTPDNFQSRRPNTSFCFLDIRSPGLGDTAMYLCATSRDGQPSSYEQYFGPGTRLTVT.